This T cell receptor (beta chain) originates from a study of blood T cells in healthy people across ages. Study results and caveats: Diversity estimates drawn from one million T cells were deemed underestimates. Versus aged donors, long-lived donors had higher diversity and more naive CD4+ cells. The percentage of naive T cells correlated strongly with TCR beta diversity.

Between the trimmed V and J ends, which lost 0 bases and 5 bases, there was a span of 8 bases. The CDR3 extends over 12 amino acids. Germline values: CDR1 DFQATT, CDR2 SNEGSKA (reference sequence). This clonotype came up many times. Its target is unknown. Then a second PCR, running roughly 7 to 12 cycles, was carried out with a sample-barcoded 5' primer and a J-beta primer mix. TCRdb called the 5' RACE reads again in MiXCR, with one record for every CDR3 protein. The sample lists more than 650,000 distinct CDR3 sequences; about 20% were seen once. This receptor was taken from an older man in good health. The chain links TRBV20-1 to TRBJ2-7, with no clear D. Sequencing used blood. CDR3 in amino acids: CSARDAADEQYV. CDR3 coding DNA: TGCAGTGCTAGAGATGCTGCTGACGAGCAGTACGTC.